This T cell receptor (beta chain) derives from a study of blood T cell repertoires in COVID-19. Background on the study: COVID-19 samples, acute and convalescent, were from the United States, Italy and Spain. T cells, B-cell-depleted T cells, or PBMCs provided the cDNA or gDNA that served as material.

Authors' analysis steps: Reference gene primer amplification in the assay estimated nucleated cell counts. The data were produced by immunoSEQ multiplex PCR, yet TCRdb's version contains in-frame clones alone and is incomplete. V and J calls and clone size are as listed in that table; D and trimming were resolved from the DNA. The sample contains around 170,000 clones, over 75% of which appear only once. Cohort placement rested on clinical history that participants reported themselves. V was trimmed by 0 bases and J by 8 bases, leaving 11 bases between them. In germline, CDR1 is SGHRS, CDR2 YFSETQ. The CDR3 spans 13 residues.

Sequenced material: PBMCs or T cells enriched from blood (not recorded which). The chain links TRBV5-1 to TRBJ1-2; D unclear. The TCR comes from a woman aged 50 to 60 who had recovered from COVID-19. The CDR3: CASSLGQVSGYTF. The CDR3 nucleotides are TGCGCCAGCAGCTTGGGGCAGGTCTCAGGCTACACCTTC.